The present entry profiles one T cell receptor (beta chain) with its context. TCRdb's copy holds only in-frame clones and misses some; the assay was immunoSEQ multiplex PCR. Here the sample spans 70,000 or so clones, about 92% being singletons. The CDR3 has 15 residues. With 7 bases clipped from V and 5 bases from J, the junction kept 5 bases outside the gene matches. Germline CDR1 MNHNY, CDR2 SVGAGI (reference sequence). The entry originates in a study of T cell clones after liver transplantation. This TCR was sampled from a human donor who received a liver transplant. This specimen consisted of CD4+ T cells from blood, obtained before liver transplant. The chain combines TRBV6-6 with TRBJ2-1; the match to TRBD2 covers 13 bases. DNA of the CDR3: TGTGCCAGCAATAGACTAGCGGGAGGCCACAATGAGCAGTTCTTC. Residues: CASNRLAGGHNEQFF.